These T cell receptor beta chains were read from a single sample in a study of cytomegalovirus exposure and HLA in healthy donors. Profiled with immunoSEQ multiplex PCR; TCRdb holds only in-frame clones, not every one. This table holds 85,000 to 130,000 clones, around 80% found once. The sequenced material came from PBMCs. These receptors came from a woman aged 45-65 years in good health and CMV-seropositive. Both conserved end residues are part of each CDR3. A D gene is named only where the DNA matches it firmly. Clone size is stated in some rows and not others, as once, few, many or a class when expanded.

V,J,size,D,DNA,CDR3
TRBV13,TRBJ1-6,few,.,TGTGCCAGCAGCTTTGGCAGTTCGAATTCACCCCTCCACTTT,CASSFGSSNSPLHF
TRBV5-6,TRBJ1-3,.,.,TGTGCCAGCAGCTTGCATCCCTCTGGAAACACCATATATTTT,CASSLHPSGNTIYF
TRBV11-3,TRBJ2-1,.,.,TGTGCCAGCAGCTCGACAACAGGGGGGGATGAGCAGTTCTTC,CASSSTTGGDEQFF
TRBV16,TRBJ1-2,.,TRBD1,TGTGCCAGCAGCCAACAGGGGGCGACTAACTATGGCTACACCTTC,CASSQQGATNYGYTF
TRBV18,TRBJ2-5,.,TRBD2,TGTGCCAGCTCAAGGGGACTAGCGGGGAAAGAGACCCAGTACTTC,CASSRGLAGKETQYF
TRBV6-5,TRBJ1-1,few,.,TGTGCCAGCAGTTACTCGAAGCGCATGAACACTGAAGCTTTCTTT,CASSYSKRMNTEAFF
TRBV5-4,TRBJ2-7,.,TRBD1,TGTGCCAGCAGCCCCGGGACAGGAAATACCTACGAGCAGTACTTC,CASSPGTGNTYEQYF
TRBV4-3,TRBJ1-1,.,TRBD1,TGCGCCAGCAGCCAAGATCCGACAGGGGGAAACGGTGAAGCTTTCTTT,CASSQDPTGGNGEAFF
TRBV7-9,TRBJ2-3,.,TRBD2,TGTGCCAGCAGACCATTAGCGGGGGGGACAGATACGCAGTATTTT,CASRPLAGGTDTQYF
TRBV6-6,TRBJ1-1,.,TRBD1,TGTGCCAGCAGTCACACAGGGGGCGCGAAAGCTTTCTTT,CASSHTGGAKAFF
TRBV7-8,TRBJ1-3,.,.,TGTGCCAGCAGCCAGAGGGGAGGTGCTGGAAACACCATATATTTT,CASSQRGGAGNTIYF
TRBV2,TRBJ2-7,.,.,TGTGCCAGCAGTGACGCGGCCTACGAGCAGTACTTC,CASSDAAYEQYF
TRBV7-9,TRBJ1-4,.,.,TGTGCCAGCAGCCCGTGGGGGGATATCGGTGAAAAACTGTTTTTT,CASSPWGDIGEKLFF
TRBV18,TRBJ2-5,.,TRBD2,TGTGCCAGCTCACCGGGGACTAGCTGGGAGACCCAGTACTTC,CASSPGTSWETQYF
TRBV6-6,TRBJ1-2,.,TRBD1,TGTGCCACCCGGGACAGGCCAGAGGGGAACTATGGCTACACCTTC,CATRDRPEGNYGYTF
TRBV7-9,TRBJ2-3,once,.,TGTGCCAGCAGCTTTGAGCTCCCACGCACAGATACGCAGTATTTT,CASSFELPRTDTQYF
TRBV4-2,TRBJ2-2,.,TRBD1,TGTGCCAGCAGCCGGACAGGGGCCGGGGAGCTGTTTTTT,CASSRTGAGELFF
TRBV19,TRBJ2-7,.,.,TGTGCCAGTAGTGTAGGACACCACAGCTCCTACGAGCAGTACTTC,CASSVGHHSSYEQYF
TRBV18,TRBJ1-3,.,TRBD1,TGTGCCAGCTCACCCGGGACAGGGAACGGAAACACCATATATTTT,CASSPGTGNGNTIYF
TRBV5-1,TRBJ2-5,once,.,TGCGCCAGCAGCTTGGGAACGGGGGTGTCGCAGGAGACCCAGTACTTC,CASSLGTGVSQETQYF
TRBV4-2,TRBJ2-5,.,TRBD2,TGTGCCAGCAGCCATGGTAGCGGGGGGCTGGAAGAGACCCAGTACTTC,CASSHGSGGLEETQYF
TRBV13,TRBJ1-1,.,.,TGTGCCAGCAGCGAGACAGCTCCCAAGGGTACTGAAGCTTTCTTT,CASSETAPKGTEAFF
TRBV7-6,TRBJ2-5,.,TRBD1,TGTGCCAGCAGCTTTAAGGGACAGGCGGGGGAGACCCAGTACTTC,CASSFKGQAGETQYF
TRBV9,TRBJ2-7,.,TRBD1,TGTGCCAGCAGCTTGGGGACAGGGGCGGACGAGCAGTACTTC,CASSLGTGADEQYF
TRBV30,TRBJ1-4,.,.,TGTGCCTGGAGCGTCCACAGCCCAGAAAAACTGTTTTTT,CAWSVHSPEKLFF
TRBV6-5,TRBJ2-1,few,TRBD2,TGTGCCAGCAGTAAAGCGGGGGGGTACAATGAGCAGTTCTTC,CASSKAGGYNEQFF
TRBV10-3,TRBJ2-7,.,.,TGTGCCATCAGTGAGTCGGCACAGGGCCCCTACGAGCAGTACTTC,CAISESAQGPYEQYF
TRBV5-6,TRBJ1-5,.,.,TGTGCCAGCAGCGGTTGGGGCACCTATTCGAGCAATCAGCCCCAGCATTTT,CASSGWGTYSSNQPQHF
TRBV5-4,TRBJ1-1,.,.,TGTGCCAGCAGCCCCGCCACGGGACAGAACACTGAAGCTTTCTTT,CASSPATGQNTEAFF
TRBV5-1,TRBJ2-7,.,TRBD1,TGCGCCAGCAGCTTCGGACAGGGCCCCTCCTACGAGCAGTACTTC,CASSFGQGPSYEQYF